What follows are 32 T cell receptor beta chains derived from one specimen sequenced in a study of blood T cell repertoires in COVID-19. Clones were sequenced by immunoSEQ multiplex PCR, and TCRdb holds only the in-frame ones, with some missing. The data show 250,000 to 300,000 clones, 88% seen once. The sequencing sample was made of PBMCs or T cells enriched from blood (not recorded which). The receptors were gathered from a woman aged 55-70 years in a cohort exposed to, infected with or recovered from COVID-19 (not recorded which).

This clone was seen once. CDR3 protein: CASSYDTGLNYGYTF. The CDR3 coding sequence is TGTGCCAGCAGTTACGACACCGGACTAAACTATGGCTACACCTTC. The chain couples TRBV6-5 to TRBJ1-2; D is ambiguous. This CDR3 region has 15 residues. V was shortened by 2 bases and J by 2 bases, with 12 bases between the two germline ends. CDR1 and CDR2 (germline): MNHEY, SVGAGI.

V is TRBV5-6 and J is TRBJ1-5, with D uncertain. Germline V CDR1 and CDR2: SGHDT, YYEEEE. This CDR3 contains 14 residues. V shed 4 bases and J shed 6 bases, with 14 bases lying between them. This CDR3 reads CASSPRTEGQPQHF. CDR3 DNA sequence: TGTGCCAGCAGCCCGAGGACCGAGGGTCAGCCCCAGCATTTT.

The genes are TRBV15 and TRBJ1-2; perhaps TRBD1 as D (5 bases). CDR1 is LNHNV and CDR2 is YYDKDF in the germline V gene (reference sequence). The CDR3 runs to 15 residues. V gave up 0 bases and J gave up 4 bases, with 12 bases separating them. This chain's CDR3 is CATSRDFGAVYGYTF. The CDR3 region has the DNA TGTGCCACCAGCAGAGATTTTGGGGCAGTCTATGGCTACACCTTC. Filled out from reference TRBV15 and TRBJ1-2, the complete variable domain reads DAMVIQNPRYQVTQFGKPVTLSCSQTLNHNVMYWYQQKSSQAPKLLFHYYDKDFNNEADTPDNFQSRRPNTSFCFLDIRSPGLGDTAMYLCATSRDFGAVYGYTFGSGTRLTVV.

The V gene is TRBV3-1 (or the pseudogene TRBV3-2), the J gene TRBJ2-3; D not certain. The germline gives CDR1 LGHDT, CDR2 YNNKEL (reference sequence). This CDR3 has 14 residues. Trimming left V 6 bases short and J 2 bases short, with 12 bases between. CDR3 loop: CASRVRGHTDTQYF. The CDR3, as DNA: TGTGCCAGCAGGGTAAGAGGCCACACAGATACGCAGTATTTT.

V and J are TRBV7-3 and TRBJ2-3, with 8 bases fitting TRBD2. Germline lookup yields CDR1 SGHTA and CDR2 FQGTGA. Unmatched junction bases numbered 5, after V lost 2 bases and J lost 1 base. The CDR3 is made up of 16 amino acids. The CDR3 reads CASSLRPGGGTDTQYF. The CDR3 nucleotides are TGTGCCAGCAGCTTACGTCCGGGAGGGGGCACAGATACGCAGTATTTT.

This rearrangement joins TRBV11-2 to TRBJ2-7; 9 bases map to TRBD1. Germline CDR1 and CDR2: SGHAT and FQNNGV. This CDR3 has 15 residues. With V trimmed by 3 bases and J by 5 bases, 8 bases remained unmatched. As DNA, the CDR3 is TGTGCCAGCAGCTTCCGGGACAGGGTAGGCCACGAGCAGTACTTC. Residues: CASSFRDRVGHEQYF.

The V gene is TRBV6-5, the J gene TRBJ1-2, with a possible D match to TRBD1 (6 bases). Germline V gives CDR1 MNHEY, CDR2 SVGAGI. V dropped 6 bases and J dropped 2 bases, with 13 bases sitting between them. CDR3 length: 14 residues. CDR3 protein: CASSHRTENYGYTF. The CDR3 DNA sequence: TGTGCCAGCAGCCATCGGACAGAGAACTATGGCTACACCTTC.

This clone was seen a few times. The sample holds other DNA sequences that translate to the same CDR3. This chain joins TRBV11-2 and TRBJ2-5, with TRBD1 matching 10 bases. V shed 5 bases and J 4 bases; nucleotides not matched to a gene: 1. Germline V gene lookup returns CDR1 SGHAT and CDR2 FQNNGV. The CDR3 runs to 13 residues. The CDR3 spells CASSRDRGETQYF. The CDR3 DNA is TGTGCCAGCAGCCGGGACAGGGGAGAGACCCAGTACTTC.

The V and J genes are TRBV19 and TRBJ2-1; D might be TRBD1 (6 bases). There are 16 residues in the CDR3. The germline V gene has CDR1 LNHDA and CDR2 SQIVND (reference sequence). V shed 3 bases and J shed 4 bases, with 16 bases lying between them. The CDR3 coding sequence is TGTGCCAGTAGTATCATTAGGGGGACACCATACAATGAGCAGTTCTTC. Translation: CASSIIRGTPYNEQFF.

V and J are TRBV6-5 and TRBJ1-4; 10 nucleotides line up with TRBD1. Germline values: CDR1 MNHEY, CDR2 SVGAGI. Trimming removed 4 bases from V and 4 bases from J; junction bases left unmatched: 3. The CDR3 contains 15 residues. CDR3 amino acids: CASSSGQGVNEKLFF. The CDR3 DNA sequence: TGTGCCAGCAGTTCCGGACAGGGGGTTAATGAAAAACTGTTTTTT.

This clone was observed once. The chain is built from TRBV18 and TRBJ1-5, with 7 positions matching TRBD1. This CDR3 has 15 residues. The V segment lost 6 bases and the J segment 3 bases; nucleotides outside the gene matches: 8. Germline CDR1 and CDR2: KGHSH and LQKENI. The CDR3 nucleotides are TGTGCCAGCTCGGGACGGACAGGCATCAATCAGCCCCAGCATTTT. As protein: CASSGRTGINQPQHF.

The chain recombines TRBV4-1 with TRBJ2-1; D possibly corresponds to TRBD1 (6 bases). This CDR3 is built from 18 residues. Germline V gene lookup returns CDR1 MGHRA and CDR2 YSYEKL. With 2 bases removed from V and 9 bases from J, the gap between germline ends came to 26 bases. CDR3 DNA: TGCGCCAGCAGCCAAAGGGAAACAGGGCGCGCTGGTATATCTGAGCAGTTCTTC. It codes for CASSQRETGRAGISEQFF.

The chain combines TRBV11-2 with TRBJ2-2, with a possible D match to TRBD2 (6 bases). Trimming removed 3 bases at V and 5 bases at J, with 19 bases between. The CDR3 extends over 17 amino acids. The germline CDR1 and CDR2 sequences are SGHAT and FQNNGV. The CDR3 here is CASSFPLSGVRTGELFF. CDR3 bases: TGTGCCAGCAGCTTTCCTCTATCGGGAGTACGGACCGGGGAGCTGTTTTTT.

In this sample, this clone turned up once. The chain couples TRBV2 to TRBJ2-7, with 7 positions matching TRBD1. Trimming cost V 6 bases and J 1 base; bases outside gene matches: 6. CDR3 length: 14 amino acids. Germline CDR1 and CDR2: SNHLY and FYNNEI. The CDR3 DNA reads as TGTGCCAGCAGGGGCAGGGGGAGATCCTACGAGCAGTACTTC. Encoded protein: CASRGRGRSYEQYF.

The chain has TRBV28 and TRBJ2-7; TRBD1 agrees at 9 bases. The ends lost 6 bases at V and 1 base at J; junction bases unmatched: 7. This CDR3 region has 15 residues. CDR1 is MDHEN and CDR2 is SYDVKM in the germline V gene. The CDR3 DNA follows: TGTGCCAGCAGCGCCACAGGGGGCATATCCTACGAGCAGTACTTC. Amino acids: CASSATGGISYEQYF.

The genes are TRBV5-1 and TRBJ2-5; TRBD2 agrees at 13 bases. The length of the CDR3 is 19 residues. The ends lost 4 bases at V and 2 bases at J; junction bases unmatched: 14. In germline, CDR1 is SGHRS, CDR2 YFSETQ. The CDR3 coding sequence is TGCGCCAGCAGCACATCCGGGACTAGCGGGATGGGGGCACAAGAGACCCAGTACTTC. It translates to CASSTSGTSGMGAQETQYF.

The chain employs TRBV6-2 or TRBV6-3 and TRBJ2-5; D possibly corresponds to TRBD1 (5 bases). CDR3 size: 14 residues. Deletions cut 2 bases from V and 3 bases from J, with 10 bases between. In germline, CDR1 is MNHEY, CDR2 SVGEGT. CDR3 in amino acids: CASSYVGAKETQYF. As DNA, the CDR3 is TGTGCCAGCAGTTACGTTGGGGCTAAAGAGACCCAGTACTTC.

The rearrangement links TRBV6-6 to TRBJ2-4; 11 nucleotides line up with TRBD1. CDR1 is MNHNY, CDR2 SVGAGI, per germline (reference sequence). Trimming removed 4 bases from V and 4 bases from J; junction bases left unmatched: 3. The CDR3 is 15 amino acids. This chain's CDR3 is CASSFGTGGKNIQYF. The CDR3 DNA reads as TGTGCCAGCAGTTTTGGGACAGGGGGGAAAAACATTCAGTACTTC.

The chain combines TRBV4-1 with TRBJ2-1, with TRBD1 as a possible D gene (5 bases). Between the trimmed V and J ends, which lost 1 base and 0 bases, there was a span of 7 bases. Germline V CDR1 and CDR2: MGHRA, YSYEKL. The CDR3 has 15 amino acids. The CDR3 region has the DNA TGCGCCAGCAGCCAAGGGACAAGCTCCTACAATGAGCAGTTCTTC. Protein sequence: CASSQGTSSYNEQFF.

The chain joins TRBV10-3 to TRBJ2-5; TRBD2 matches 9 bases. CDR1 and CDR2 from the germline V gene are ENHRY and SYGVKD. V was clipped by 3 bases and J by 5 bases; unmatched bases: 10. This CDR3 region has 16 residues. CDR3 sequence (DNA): TGTGCCATCAGTGACTCCCGCGGGAGGGGCGAGGAGACCCAGTACTTC. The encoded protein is CAISDSRGRGEETQYF.

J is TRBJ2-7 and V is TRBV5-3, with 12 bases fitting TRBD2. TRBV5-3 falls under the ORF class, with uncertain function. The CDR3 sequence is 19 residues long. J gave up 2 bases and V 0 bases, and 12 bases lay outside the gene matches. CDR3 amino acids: CARSLVGGLAGSFPYEQYF. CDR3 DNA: TGTGCCAGAAGCTTGGTAGGAGGACTAGCGGGATCCTTTCCCTACGAGCAGTACTTC.

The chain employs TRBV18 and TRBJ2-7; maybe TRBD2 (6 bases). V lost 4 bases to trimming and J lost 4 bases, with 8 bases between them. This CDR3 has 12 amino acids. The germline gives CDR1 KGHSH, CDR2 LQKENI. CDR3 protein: CASSREEYEQYF. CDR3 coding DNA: TGTGCCAGCTCACGGGAGGAATACGAGCAGTACTTC.

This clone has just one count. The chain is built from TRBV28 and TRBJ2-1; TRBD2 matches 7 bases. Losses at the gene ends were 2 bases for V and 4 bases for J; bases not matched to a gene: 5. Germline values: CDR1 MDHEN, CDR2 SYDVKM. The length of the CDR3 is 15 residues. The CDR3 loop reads CASSLGGSGYNEQFF. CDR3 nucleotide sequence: TGTGCCAGCAGTTTAGGCGGTAGCGGGTACAATGAGCAGTTCTTC.

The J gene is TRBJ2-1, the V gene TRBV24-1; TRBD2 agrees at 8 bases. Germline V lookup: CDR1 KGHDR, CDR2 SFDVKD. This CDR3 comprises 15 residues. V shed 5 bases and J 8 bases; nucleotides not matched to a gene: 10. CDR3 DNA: TGTGCCACCAGTGGACAGGTAGCGGGATCCGATGAGCAGTTCTTC. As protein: CATSGQVAGSDEQFF.

This chain's CDR3 is CAISESEGTQYF. For the CDR3, the DNA is TGTGCCATCAGTGAGTCGGAGGGGACCCAGTACTTC. The V and J genes are TRBV10-3 and TRBJ2-5, with D maybe TRBD2 (6 bases). The CDR3 sequence is 12 residues long. V lost 0 bases and J 7 bases, leaving 6 bases between the germline ends. The V gene's germline CDR1 is ENHRY and CDR2 SYGVKD.

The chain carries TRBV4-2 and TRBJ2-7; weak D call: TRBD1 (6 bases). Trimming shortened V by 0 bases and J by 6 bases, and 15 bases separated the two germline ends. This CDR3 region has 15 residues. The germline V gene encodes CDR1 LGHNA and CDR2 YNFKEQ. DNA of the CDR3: TGTGCCAGCAGCCAAGAGAGTACAGGGAATGGCGAGCAGTACTTC. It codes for CASSQESTGNGEQYF.

CDR3 sequence reads: CAVPLDSPPYGYTF. Here the CDR3 DNA reads TGTGCCGTCCCCCTAGATTCCCCCCCCTATGGCTACACCTTC. The V and J genes are TRBV7-2 and TRBJ1-2; the D is unclear. CDR1 is SGHTA, CDR2 FQGNSA, per germline. The length of the CDR3 is 14 residues. Trimming took 11 bases from V and 4 from J, leaving 20 bases between them.

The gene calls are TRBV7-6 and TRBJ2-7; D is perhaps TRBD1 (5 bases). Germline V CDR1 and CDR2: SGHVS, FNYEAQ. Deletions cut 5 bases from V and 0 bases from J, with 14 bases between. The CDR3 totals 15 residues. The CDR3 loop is CASSQPPTDSYEQYF. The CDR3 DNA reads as TGTGCCAGCAGCCAACCACCGACAGACTCCTACGAGCAGTACTTC.

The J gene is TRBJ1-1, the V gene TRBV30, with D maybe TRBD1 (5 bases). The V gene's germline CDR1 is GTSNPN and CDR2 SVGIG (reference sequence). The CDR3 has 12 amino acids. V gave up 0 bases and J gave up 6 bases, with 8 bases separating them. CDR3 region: CAWSVRGPEAFF. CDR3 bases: TGTGCCTGGAGTGTAAGGGGTCCTGAAGCTTTCTTT.

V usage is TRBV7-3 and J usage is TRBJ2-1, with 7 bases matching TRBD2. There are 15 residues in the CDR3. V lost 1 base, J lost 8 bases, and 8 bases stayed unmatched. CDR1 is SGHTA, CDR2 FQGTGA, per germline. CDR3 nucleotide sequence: TGTGCCAGCAGCTTAAGGATGGCAGGGAGGGATGAGCAGTTCTTC. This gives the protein CASSLRMAGRDEQFF.

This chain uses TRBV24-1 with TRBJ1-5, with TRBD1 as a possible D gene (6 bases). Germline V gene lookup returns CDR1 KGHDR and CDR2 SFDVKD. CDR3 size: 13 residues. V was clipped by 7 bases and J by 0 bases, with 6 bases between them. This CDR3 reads CATRGASNQPQHF. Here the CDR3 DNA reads TGTGCCACCAGGGGGGCTAGCAATCAGCCCCAGCATTTT.

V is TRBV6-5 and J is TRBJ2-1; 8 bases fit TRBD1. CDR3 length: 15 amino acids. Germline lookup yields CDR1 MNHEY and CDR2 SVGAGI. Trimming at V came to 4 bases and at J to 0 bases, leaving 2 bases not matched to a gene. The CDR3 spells CASSLTGASYNEQFF. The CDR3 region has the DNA TGTGCCAGCAGTTTGACAGGGGCCTCCTACAATGAGCAGTTCTTC.